Below, one TCR beta chain is given with its context. The data were taken from a study of blood T cell repertoires in COVID-19. Deletions cut 7 bases from V and 1 base from J, with 12 bases between. The CDR3 runs to 14 residues. Germline V lookup: CDR1 KGHDR, CDR2 SFDVKD. TCRdb's copy holds only in-frame clones and misses some; the assay was immunoSEQ multiplex PCR. The table shows 200,000 to 250,000 clones, with almost 90% occurring only once. Enrolled through a virtual design, the participants were between 18 and 89 years of age and came from approximately 25 US areas. The genes are TRBV24-1 and TRBJ1-2; D possibly corresponds to TRBD1 (6 bases). The sequence was obtained from a woman aged 50 to 60 with acute COVID-19. Sequences were obtained from PBMCs or T cells enriched from blood (not recorded which). The CDR3 DNA sequence: TGTGCCACCAGCCGACAGGAGATTAACTATGGCTACACCTTC. It codes for CATSRQEINYGYTF.